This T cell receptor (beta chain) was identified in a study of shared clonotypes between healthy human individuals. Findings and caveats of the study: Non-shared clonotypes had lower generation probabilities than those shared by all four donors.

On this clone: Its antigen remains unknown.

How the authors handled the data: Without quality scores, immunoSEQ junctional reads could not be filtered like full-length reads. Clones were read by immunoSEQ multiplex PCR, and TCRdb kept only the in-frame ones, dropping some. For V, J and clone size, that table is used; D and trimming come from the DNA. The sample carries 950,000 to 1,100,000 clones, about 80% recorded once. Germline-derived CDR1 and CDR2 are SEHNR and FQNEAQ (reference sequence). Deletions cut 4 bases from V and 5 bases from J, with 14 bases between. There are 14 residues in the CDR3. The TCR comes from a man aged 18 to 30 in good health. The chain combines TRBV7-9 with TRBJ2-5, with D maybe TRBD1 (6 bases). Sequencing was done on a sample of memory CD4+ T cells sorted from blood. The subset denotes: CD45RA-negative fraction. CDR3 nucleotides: TGTGCCAGCAGCTCTCGGACAGTGGGGGAGACCCAGTACTTC. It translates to CASSSRTVGETQYF.